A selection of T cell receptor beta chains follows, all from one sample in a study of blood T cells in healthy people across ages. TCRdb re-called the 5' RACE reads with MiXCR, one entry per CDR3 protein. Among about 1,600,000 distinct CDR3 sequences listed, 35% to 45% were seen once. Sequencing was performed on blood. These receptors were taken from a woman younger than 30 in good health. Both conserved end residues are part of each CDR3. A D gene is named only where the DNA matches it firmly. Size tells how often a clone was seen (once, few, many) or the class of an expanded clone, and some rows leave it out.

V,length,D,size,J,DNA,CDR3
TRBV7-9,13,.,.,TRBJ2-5,TGTGCCAGCAGCTCCCAGGTTGGACATGAGCAGTACTTC,CASSSQVGHEQYF
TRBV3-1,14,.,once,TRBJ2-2,TGTGCCAGCAGCCAATTTGAGGGCTCCGGGGAGCTGTTTTTT,CASSQFEGSGELFF
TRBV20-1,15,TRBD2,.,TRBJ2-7,TGCAGTGCCCCCGCCGGGACTAGCGGGGGGGATGAGCAGTACTTC,CSAPAGTSGGDEQYF
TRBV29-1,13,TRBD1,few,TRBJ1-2,TGCAGCGTAGGGGACAGGGATGACTATGGCTACACCTTC,CSVGDRDDYGYTF
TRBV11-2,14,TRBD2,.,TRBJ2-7,TGTGCCAGCAGCAAGCGGGGGACCCCCTACGAGCAGTACTTC,CASSKRGTPYEQYF
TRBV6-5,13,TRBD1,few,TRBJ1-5,TGTGCCAGCAGTTACGACAGGGATCAGCCCCAGCATTTT,CASSYDRDQPQHF
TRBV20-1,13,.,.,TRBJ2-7,TGCAGTGCTCCTCCCCCTTGGGTAGGCGAGCAGTACTTC,CSAPPPWVGEQYF
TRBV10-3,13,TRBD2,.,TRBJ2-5,TGTGCCATCAGTAGCGGGGTCCAAGAGACCCAGTACTTC,CAISSGVQETQYF
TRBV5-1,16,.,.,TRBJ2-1,TGCGCCAGCAGCCGAACAGGGCCGGGTTCCAACAATGAGCAGTTCTTC,CASSRTGPGSNNEQFF
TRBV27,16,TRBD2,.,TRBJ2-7,TGTGCCAGCAGTTGGAGGACTAGGGCCTCCTACAATGAGCAGTACTTC,CASSWRTRASYNEQYF
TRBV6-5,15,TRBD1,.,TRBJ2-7,TGTGCCAGCACCGGCGGGACAGGCGAAACCTACGAGCAGTACTTC,CASTGGTGETYEQYF
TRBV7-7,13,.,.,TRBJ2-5,TGTGCCAGCAGCTTAACGCCCCGAGAGACCCAGTACTTC,CASSLTPRETQYF
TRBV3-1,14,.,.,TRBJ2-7,TGTGCCAGCAGCCAAGAGCACGGCCCCTACGAGCAGTACTTC,CASSQEHGPYEQYF
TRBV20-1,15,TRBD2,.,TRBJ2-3,TGCAGTGCTAGAGATGTGGGAGGGCCGACAGATACGCAGTATTTT,CSARDVGGPTDTQYF
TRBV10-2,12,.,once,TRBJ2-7,TGCGCCATTGAATGGGAAAGCTACGAGCAGTACTTC,CAIEWESYEQYF
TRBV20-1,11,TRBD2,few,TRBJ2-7,TGCAGTGCTAGCCTAGCGGGCGAGCAGTACTTC,CSASLAGEQYF
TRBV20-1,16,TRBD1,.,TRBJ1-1,TGCAGTGCTAGAGATCTCGGCAGGGGGTTTAACACTGAAGCTTTCTTT,CSARDLGRGFNTEAFF
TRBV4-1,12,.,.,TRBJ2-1,TGCGCCAGCAGCCTTAACGCAGGGATGCCGTTCTTC,CASSLNAGMPFF
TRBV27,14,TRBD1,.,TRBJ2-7,TGTGCCAGCAGTGTCCGACAGGGGGGCTACGAGCAGTACTTC,CASSVRQGGYEQYF
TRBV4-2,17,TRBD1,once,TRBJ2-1,TGTGCCAGCAGCCAACAAACACAGGGGGCCACCTACAATGAGCAGTTCTTC,CASSQQTQGATYNEQFF
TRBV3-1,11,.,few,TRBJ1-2,TGTGCCAGCAGCCAAGGTTTCGGCTACACCTTC,CASSQGFGYTF
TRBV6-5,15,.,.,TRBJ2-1,TGTGCCAGCAGTGCCACAGAGGGATGGACAAATGAGCAGTTCTTC,CASSATEGWTNEQFF
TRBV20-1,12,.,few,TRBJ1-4,TGCAGTGCTAGATCAGAGAATGAAAAACTGTTTTTT,CSARSENEKLFF
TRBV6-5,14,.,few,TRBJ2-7,TGTGCCAGCACCACTTTGCCTGGGTCCTACGAGCAGTACTTC,CASTTLPGSYEQYF
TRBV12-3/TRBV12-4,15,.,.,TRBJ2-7,TGTGCCAGCAGTTACTCAGGGCTAGTCTACAATGAGCAGTACTTC,CASSYSGLVYNEQYF
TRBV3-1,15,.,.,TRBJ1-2,TGTGCCAGCAGCCAAGCACCCGGGAAGGACTATGGCTACACCTTC,CASSQAPGKDYGYTF
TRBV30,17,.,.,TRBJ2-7,TGTGCCTGGAGTGGCCTTAGAAGCGGTAAGAGCTCCTACGAGCAGTACTTC,CAWSGLRSGKSSYEQYF
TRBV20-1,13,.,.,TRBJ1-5,TGCAGTGCTAGCGAGGGGTTCAATCAGCCCCAGCATTTT,CSASEGFNQPQHF
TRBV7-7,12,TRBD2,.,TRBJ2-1,TGTGCTAGCAGCTTAGCGGGGGGCCGGCAGTTCTTC,CASSLAGGRQFF
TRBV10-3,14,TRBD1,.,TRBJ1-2,TGTGCCATCGGGACAGGGGCAGCTAACTATGGCTACACCTTC,CAIGTGAANYGYTF
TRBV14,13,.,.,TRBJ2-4,TGTGCCAGCACCGGAGGGAGGAAAGGAGAGCAGTACTTC,CASTGGRKGEQYF
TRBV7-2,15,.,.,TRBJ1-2,TGTGCCAGCAGCGTCTCGGACTTGTTAGGTTATGGCTACACCTTC,CASSVSDLLGYGYTF
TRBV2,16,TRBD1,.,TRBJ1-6,TGTGCCAGCAGACCCGGACAGGGCTCCTATAATTCACCCCTCCACTTT,CASRPGQGSYNSPLHF
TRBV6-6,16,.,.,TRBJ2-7,TGTGCCAGCAGTTACCGAATCCGGGGGGACAACTACGAGCAGTACTTC,CASSYRIRGDNYEQYF
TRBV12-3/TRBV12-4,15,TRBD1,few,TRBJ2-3,TGTGCCAGCAGTTGGGGACAGGGGAACACAGATACGCAGTATTTT,CASSWGQGNTDTQYF
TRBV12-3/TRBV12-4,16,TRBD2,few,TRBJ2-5,TGTGCCAGCAGCCCACTTAGCGGGGGGGCCGAAGAGACCCAGTACTTC,CASSPLSGGAEETQYF
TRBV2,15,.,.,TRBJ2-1,TGTGCCAGCAGTGAACTTGAAAGCTCCTACAATGAGCAGTTCTTC,CASSELESSYNEQFF
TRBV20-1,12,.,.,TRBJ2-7,TGCAGTGCGCGGAAAGACTCCTACGAGCAGTACTTC,CSARKDSYEQYF
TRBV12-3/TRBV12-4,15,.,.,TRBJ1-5,TGTGCCAGCAGTTTACTGCCAGGGGGCAATCAGCCCCAGCATTTT,CASSLLPGGNQPQHF
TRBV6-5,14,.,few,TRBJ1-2,TGTGCCAGCAAAGGTCGGGGGGTGAACTATGGCTACACCTTC,CASKGRGVNYGYTF
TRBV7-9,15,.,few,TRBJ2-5,TGTGCCAGCAGCTTATCCTCCAGTGGACCAGAGACCCAGTACTTC,CASSLSSSGPETQYF
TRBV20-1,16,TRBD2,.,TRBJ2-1,TGCAGTGCTGGTCCTAGCGGGGGGCCTTCCTACAATGAGCAGTTCTTC,CSAGPSGGPSYNEQFF
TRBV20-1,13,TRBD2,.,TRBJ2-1,TGCAGTGCTAGATTCACTAGCGGCAATGAGCAGTTCTTC,CSARFTSGNEQFF
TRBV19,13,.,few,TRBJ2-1,TGTGCCAGTCTGGGCAGGTACTACAATGAGCAGTTCTTC,CASLGRYYNEQFF
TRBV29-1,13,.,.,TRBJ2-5,TGCAGCGTTGAGAGACAGGCACAAGAGACCCAGTACTTC,CSVERQAQETQYF
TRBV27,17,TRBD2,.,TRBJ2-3,TGTGCCAGCTCCTCCCTAGGGGAGGGATATAGCACAGATACGCAGTATTTT,CASSSLGEGYSTDTQYF
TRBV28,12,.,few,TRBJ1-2,TGTGCCAGCAGATCCAGGTTCTATGGCTACACCTTC,CASRSRFYGYTF
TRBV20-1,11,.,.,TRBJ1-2,TGCAGTGCCCCAGAGATTTATGGCTACATCTTC,CSAPEIYGYIF
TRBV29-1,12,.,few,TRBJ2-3,TGCAGCGTGGGGGTTAGCACAGATACGCAGTATTTT,CSVGVSTDTQYF
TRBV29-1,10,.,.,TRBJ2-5,TGCAGCGGTAAGGGGGAGACCCAGTACTTC,CSGKGETQYF
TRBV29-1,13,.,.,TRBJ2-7,TGCAGCGTGCGGGCAGCCTCCTACAATGAGCAGTACTTC,CSVRAASYNEQYF
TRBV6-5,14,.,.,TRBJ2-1,TGTGCCAGCAGTTACGGGGACATCTACAATGAGCAGTTCTTC,CASSYGDIYNEQFF
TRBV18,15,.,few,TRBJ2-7,TGTGCCAGCTCACAAAATACAGGGCTCGAGTACGAGCAGTACTTC,CASSQNTGLEYEQYF